What follows are 25 T cell receptor beta chains derived from one specimen sequenced in a study of shared clonotypes between healthy human individuals. Assay used: immunoSEQ multiplex PCR; TCRdb lists only in-frame clones, some missing. Of 2,500,000 or so clones in the sample, around nine tenths were seen once. What was sequenced was naive CD4+ T cells sorted from blood. The subset: CD45RA+ positively selected. These receptors were taken from a man aged 18 to 30 in good health.

This chain connects TRBV11-1 to TRBJ2-7, with 9 bases that match TRBD1. The CDR3 is 13 residues long. CDR1 SGHAT and CDR2 FQDESV come from the germline V gene (reference sequence). After removal of 6 bases from V and 3 bases from J, the junction contained 3 bases not matched to a gene. CDR3 sequence reads: CASSSTGGYEQYF. In nucleotides, the CDR3 is TGTGCCAGCAGTTCGACAGGGGGCTACGAGCAGTACTTC.

This clone was seen more than once but under ten times. The V call is TRBV19, the J call TRBJ1-5, with 12 nucleotides matching TRBD1. V lost 4 bases and J lost 7; bases outside the gene matches: 8. The CDR3 loop spans 16 amino acids. Germline CDR1 reads LNHDA; CDR2 reads SQIVND (reference sequence). This CDR3 reads CASSTPGTGGIQPQHF. In DNA form, the CDR3 reads TGTGCCAGTAGTACCCCGGGGACAGGGGGCATCCAGCCCCAGCATTTT.

With regard to this clone: The same CDR3 is also encoded by other DNA sequences in this sample. The chain couples TRBV7-2 to TRBJ1-2; 8 bases are shared with TRBD1. This CDR3 is 13 amino acids long. Germline lookup yields CDR1 SGHTA and CDR2 FQGNSA. With V trimmed by 5 bases and J by 5 bases, 4 bases remained unmatched. The CDR3 protein is CASSRGQGYGYTF. CDR3 in DNA: TGTGCCAGCAGCCGCGGACAGGGTTATGGCTACACCTTC.

The V and J genes are TRBV4-3 and TRBJ1-1, with D uncertain. V was clipped by 4 bases and J by 1 base, with 10 bases between them. Germline assignment: CDR1 LGHNA and CDR2 YSLEER. There are 14 residues in the CDR3. CDR3 amino acids: CASSRHTRNTEAFF. The CDR3 DNA sequence: TGCGCCAGCAGCCGGCACACGAGGAACACTGAAGCTTTCTTT.

This chain connects TRBV25-1 to TRBJ2-7; D is uncertain. The CDR3 contains 13 residues. Germline-derived CDR1 and CDR2 are MGHDK and SYGVNS. V shed 5 bases and J shed 1 base, with 9 bases lying between them. The CDR3 here is CASSPADSYEQYF. DNA for the CDR3: TGTGCCAGCAGTCCCGCAGATTCCTACGAGCAGTACTTC.

The V and J genes are TRBV27 and TRBJ1-6; 7 bases fit TRBD1. Germline CDR1 and CDR2: MNHEY and SMNVEV (reference sequence). CDR3 length: 15 amino acids. After removal of 5 bases from V and 11 bases from J, the junction contained 12 bases not matched to a gene. CDR3 amino acids: CASSEQGVVLTPLHF. The CDR3 DNA reads TGTGCCAGCAGTGAGCAGGGGGTGGTTTTGACACCCCTCCACTTT.

The genes are TRBV11-2 and TRBJ2-5; D might be TRBD2 (6 bases). The CDR3 is made up of 15 amino acids. V was shortened by 5 bases and J by 7 bases, with 20 bases between the two germline ends. CDR1 and CDR2 (germline): SGHAT, FQNNGV. CDR3 loop: CASSPDAGRFGTQYF. CDR3 nucleotide sequence: TGTGCCAGCAGCCCTGACGCGGGGAGATTTGGGACCCAGTACTTC.

V gene TRBV2 combines with J gene TRBJ2-3, with D possibly TRBD2 on 5 matching bases. Per the germline V gene, CDR1 is SNHLY and CDR2 is FYNNEI. Trimming cost V 8 bases and J 4 bases, with 19 bases left between them. The CDR3 covers 15 residues. The CDR3 nucleotides are TGTGCCAGCGGAAAGGGAGCCTTGAGTCCAGATACGCAGTATTTT. Translating gives CASGKGALSPDTQYF.

The chain employs TRBV4-1 and TRBJ2-1; TRBD2 matches 8 bases. From germline, CDR1 is MGHRA and CDR2 YSYEKL. Trimming cost V 0 bases and J 4 bases; bases outside gene matches: 5. CDR3 size: 16 residues. CDR3 region: CASSQEGTRLYNEQFF. The CDR3 coding sequence is TGCGCCAGCAGCCAAGAAGGGACTAGGCTTTACAATGAGCAGTTCTTC.

Points on this clone: In the same sample, other DNA sequences code for this CDR3. The rearrangement uses TRBV7-2 and TRBJ1-1; tentative D call: TRBD1 (6 bases). V dropped 4 bases and J dropped 2 bases, with 8 bases sitting between them. This CDR3 is built from 13 residues. The germline CDR1 and CDR2 sequences are SGHTA and FQGNSA. The CDR3 here is CASSSDRNTEAFF. The CDR3 DNA reads TGTGCCAGCAGCTCGGACAGAAACACTGAAGCTTTCTTT.

The gene calls are TRBV7-2 and TRBJ2-2; TRBD1 matches at 11 bases. V lost 4 bases and J lost 4; bases outside the gene matches: 2. The CDR3 extends over 15 amino acids. Germline V CDR1 and CDR2: SGHTA, FQGNSA. CDR3 sequence reads: CASSWGQGVTGELFF. CDR3 DNA sequence: TGTGCCAGCAGCTGGGGACAGGGGGTCACCGGGGAGCTGTTTTTT.

The chain carries TRBV7-8 and TRBJ2-4; D is unresolved. The CDR3 is 19 residues long. Germline V gene data show CDR1 as SGHVS and CDR2 as FQNEAQ. Between the trimmed V and J ends, which lost 1 base and 0 bases, there was a span of 19 bases. The CDR3 nucleotides are TGTGCCAGCAGCTTAGTAGGTGGGGTGGTAGAAATAGCCAAAAACATTCAGTACTTC. The encoded protein is CASSLVGGVVEIAKNIQYF.

The rearrangement links TRBV18 to TRBJ1-1, with D maybe TRBD1 (5 bases). V lost 3 bases and J lost 4, with 9 bases in between. The CDR3 runs to 13 residues. In germline, CDR1 is KGHSH, CDR2 LQKENI. The CDR3 region has the DNA TGTGCCAGCTCACCCAGGGATGGCACTGAAGCTTTCTTT. This gives the protein CASSPRDGTEAFF.

This clone was counted a single time. The chain employs TRBV4-3 and TRBJ1-2; 7 bases line up with TRBD1. Germline V CDR1 and CDR2: LGHNA, YSLEER. The CDR3 contains 15 residues. Losses at the gene ends were 1 base for V and 4 bases for J; bases not matched to a gene: 6. CDR3 loop: CASSQGTGSFYGYTF. The DNA for the CDR3 is TGCGCCAGCAGCCAAGGGACAGGATCTTTCTATGGCTACACCTTC.

The V and J genes are TRBV5-6 and TRBJ2-7; D is unclear. The CDR3 is 12 amino acids. From germline, CDR1 is SGHDT and CDR2 YYEEEE. V was cut by 6 bases and J by 4 bases, with 11 bases left in between. DNA for the CDR3: TGTGCCAGCAACGATGGGTGGTACGAGCAGTACTTC. Translated: CASNDGWYEQYF.

The J gene is TRBJ1-5, the V gene TRBV15, with unresolved D. V was pared by 3 bases and J by 11 bases, with 14 bases between. Germline V gene lookup returns CDR1 LNHNV and CDR2 YYDKDF (reference sequence). CDR3 size: 13 residues. CDR3 nucleotide sequence: TGTGCCACCAGCAGCCTAGGCCGGGGAGCCCAGCATTTT. Residues: CATSSLGRGAQHF.

This clone was detected a few times. V and J are TRBV2 and TRBJ1-1; tentative D call: TRBD1 (5 bases). Looked up from germline, CDR1 is SNHLY and CDR2 is FYNNEI. Trimming shortened V by 6 bases and J by 1 base, and 9 bases separated the two germline ends. CDR3 size: 13 residues. The CDR3 here is CASRGDANTEAFF. The CDR3 DNA sequence: TGTGCCAGCAGGGGGGACGCGAACACTGAAGCTTTCTTT.

The V and J genes are TRBV25-1 and TRBJ2-1; TRBD2 matches at 8 bases. This CDR3 is built from 14 residues. The V segment lost 7 bases and the J segment 5 bases; nucleotides outside the gene matches: 7. Germline CDR1 is MGHDK and CDR2 is SYGVNS. CDR3 nucleotide sequence: TGTGCCAGCACGGGGGGGCGGAGGGACAATGAGCAGTTCTTC. Its protein is CASTGGRRDNEQFF.

The genes are TRBV28 and TRBJ1-6, with a possible D match to TRBD1 (6 bases). Trimming took off 1 base at V and 9 bases at J, with 13 bases between the two ends. This CDR3 comprises 15 residues. The V gene's germline CDR1 is MDHEN and CDR2 SYDVKM. This chain's CDR3 is CASSLSDRRSSPLHF. In DNA, the CDR3 is TGTGCCAGCAGTTTATCCGACAGGAGGAGTTCACCCCTCCACTTT.

This clone has just one count. CDR3 sequence: CASSLIPGLNQPQHF. The DNA of the CDR3 is TGTGCCAGCAGCTTAATCCCTGGCCTCAATCAGCCCCAGCATTTT. The chain uses TRBV7-8 and TRBJ1-5; D uncertain. Germline CDR1 is SGHVS and CDR2 is FQNEAQ. Trimming took off 2 bases at V and 3 bases at J, with 11 bases between the two ends. The CDR3 has 15 residues.

The chain uses TRBV11-3 and TRBJ2-3; 10 positions match TRBD2. J gave up 4 bases and V 3 bases, and 1 base lay outside the gene matches. CDR1 SGHNT and CDR2 YENEEA come from the germline V gene. This CDR3 is built from 14 residues. Here the CDR3 reads CASSFTSGADTQYF. In DNA, the CDR3 is TGTGCCAGCAGCTTTACTAGCGGGGCAGATACGCAGTATTTT.

The genes are TRBV7-8 and TRBJ2-5; a possible D gene is TRBD1 (5 bases). V gave up 10 bases and J gave up 2 bases, with 14 bases separating them. CDR1 is SGHVS and CDR2 is FQNEAQ in the germline V gene. The CDR3 extends over 13 amino acids. CDR3 nucleotides: TGTGCCATAACTTTGCGGACACAAGAGACCCAGTACTTC. Residues: CAITLRTQETQYF. Filled out from reference TRBV7-8 and TRBJ2-5, the complete variable domain reads GAGVSQSPRYKVAKRGQDVALRCDPISGHVSLFWYQQALGQGPEFLTYFQNEAQLDKSGLPSDRFFAERPEGSVSTLKIQRTQQEDSAVYLCAITLRTQETQYFGPGTRLLVL.

This sequence joins TRBV6-5 and TRBJ2-2; D is tentatively TRBD1 or TRBD2 (6 bases each). V was pared by 1 base and J by 6 bases, with 12 bases between. Germline V CDR1 and CDR2: MNHEY, SVGAGI. CDR3 length equals 15 residues. The CDR3 nucleotides read TGTGCCAGCAGTTACTTCATCGGGGGCCCCGGGGAGCTGTTTTTT. Translation: CASSYFIGGPGELFF.

As for this clone: This sample also contains other DNA sequences that code for the same CDR3. The chain couples TRBV7-6 to TRBJ1-1; D is undetermined. This CDR3 contains 12 residues. V was shortened by 5 bases and J by 1 base, with 5 bases between the two germline ends. The germline V gene has CDR1 SGHVS and CDR2 FNYEAQ. The CDR3 DNA follows: TGTGCCAGCAGCGGGAGGAACACTGAAGCTTTCTTT. Its protein product is CASSGRNTEAFF.

This chain joins TRBV6-1 and TRBJ2-7; D may be TRBD1 or TRBD2 (5 bases each). Trimming removed 7 bases from V and 2 bases from J, with 18 bases in between. This CDR3 comprises 15 residues. CDR1 is MNHNS, CDR2 SASEGT, per germline. The CDR3 region has the DNA TGTGCCAGCACACGGACAAGGACGGGAACCTACGAGCAGTACTTC. This translates into CASTRTRTGTYEQYF.